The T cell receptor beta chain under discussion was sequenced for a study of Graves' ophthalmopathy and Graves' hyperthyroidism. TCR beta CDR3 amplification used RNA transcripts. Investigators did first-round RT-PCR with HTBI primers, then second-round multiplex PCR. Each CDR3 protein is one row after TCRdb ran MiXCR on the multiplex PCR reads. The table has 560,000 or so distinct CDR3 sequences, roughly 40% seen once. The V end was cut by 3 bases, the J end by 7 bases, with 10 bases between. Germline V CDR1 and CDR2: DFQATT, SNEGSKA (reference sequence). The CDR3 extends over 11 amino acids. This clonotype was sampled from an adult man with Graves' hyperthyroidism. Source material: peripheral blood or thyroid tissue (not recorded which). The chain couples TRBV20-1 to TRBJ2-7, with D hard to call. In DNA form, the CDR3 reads TGCAGTGCTAGTCTAACTGGGGAGCAGTACTTC. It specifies CSASLTGEQYF.